This TCR beta chain was identified in a study of blood T cells in healthy people across ages. Then a second PCR, running roughly 7 to 11 cycles, was carried out with a sample-barcoded 5' primer and a J-beta primer mix. Sequencing of every sample gave 2.5 million or more CDR3-containing paired-end reads. TCRdb recomputed calls from the 5' RACE reads with MiXCR, one row per CDR3 protein. The sample lists 1,300,000 or so distinct CDR3 sequences, 59% occurring once. Study-level results: CMV infection status of these donors was not known.

As for this clonotype: Its antigen is not known.

Material: blood. The TCR originated in a man younger than 35 in good health.

In DNA, the CDR3 is TGCAGCGTTGTACCCCGAGGGTCCGGAGAGACCCAGTACTTC. This gives the protein CSVVPRGSGETQYF. The rearrangement joins TRBV29-1 to TRBJ2-7, with D tentatively TRBD2 (5 bases). The J call may be mistaken, given a closer DNA end match to TRBJ2-5. CDR3 length: 14 amino acids. Germline V gives CDR1 SQVTM, CDR2 ANQGSEA.